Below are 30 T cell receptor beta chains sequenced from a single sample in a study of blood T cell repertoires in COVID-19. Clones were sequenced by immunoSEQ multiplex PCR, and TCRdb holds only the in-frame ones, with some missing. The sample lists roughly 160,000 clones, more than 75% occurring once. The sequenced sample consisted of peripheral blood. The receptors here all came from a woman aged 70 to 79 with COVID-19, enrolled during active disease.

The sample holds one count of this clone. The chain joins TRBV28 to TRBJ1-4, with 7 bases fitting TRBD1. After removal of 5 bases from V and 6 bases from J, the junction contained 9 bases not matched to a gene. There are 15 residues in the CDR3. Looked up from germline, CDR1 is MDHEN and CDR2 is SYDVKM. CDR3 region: CASSRPGQLDEKLFF. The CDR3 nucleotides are TGTGCCAGCAGTAGGCCGGGACAGCTTGATGAAAAACTGTTTTTT. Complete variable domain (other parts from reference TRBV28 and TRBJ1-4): DVKVTQSSRYLVKRTGEKVFLECVQDMDHENMFWYRQDPGLGLRLIYFSYDVKMKEKGDIPEGYSVSREKKERFSLILESASTNQTSMYLCASSRPGQLDEKLFFGSGTQLSVL.

The CDR3 is CASSQSQGTEAFF. For the CDR3, the DNA is TGTGCCAGCAGCCAAAGCCAGGGGACTGAAGCTTTCTTT. The chain joins TRBV7-2 to TRBJ1-1; a possible D gene is TRBD1 (6 bases). Trimming pared 5 bases from V and 5 bases from J, leaving 12 bases between. From germline, CDR1 is SGHTA and CDR2 FQGNSA. The CDR3 extends over 13 amino acids.

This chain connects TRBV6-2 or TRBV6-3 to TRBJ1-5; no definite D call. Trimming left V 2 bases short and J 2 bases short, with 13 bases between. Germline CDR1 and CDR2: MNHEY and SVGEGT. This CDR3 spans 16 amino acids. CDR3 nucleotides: TGTGCCAGCAGTTACGGGCCCCGGATGGGCAATCAGCCCCAGCATTTT. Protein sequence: CASSYGPRMGNQPQHF.

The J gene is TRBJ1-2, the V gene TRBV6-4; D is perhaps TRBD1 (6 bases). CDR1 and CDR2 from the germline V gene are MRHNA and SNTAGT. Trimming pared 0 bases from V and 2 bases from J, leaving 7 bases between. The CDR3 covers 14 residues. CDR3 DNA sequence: TGTGCCAGCAGTGACTCACAGGGAAACTATGGCTACACCTTC. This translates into CASSDSQGNYGYTF.

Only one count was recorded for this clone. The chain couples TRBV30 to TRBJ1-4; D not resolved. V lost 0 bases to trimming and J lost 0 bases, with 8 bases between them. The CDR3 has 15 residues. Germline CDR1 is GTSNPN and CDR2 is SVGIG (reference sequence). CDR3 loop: CAWSVKSATNEKLFF. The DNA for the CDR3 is TGTGCCTGGAGTGTAAAATCAGCAACTAATGAAAAACTGTTTTTT.

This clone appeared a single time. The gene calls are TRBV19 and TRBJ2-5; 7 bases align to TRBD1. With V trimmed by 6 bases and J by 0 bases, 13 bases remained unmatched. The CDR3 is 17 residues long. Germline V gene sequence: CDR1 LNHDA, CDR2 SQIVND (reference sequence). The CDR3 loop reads CASRPRVQGQYQETQYF. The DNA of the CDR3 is TGTGCCAGTAGACCCCGGGTACAGGGGCAGTACCAAGAGACCCAGTACTTC. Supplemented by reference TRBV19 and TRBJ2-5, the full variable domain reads DGGITQSPKYLFRKEGQNVTLSCEQNLNHDAMYWYRQDPGQGLRLIYYSQIVNDFQKGDIAEGYSVSREKKESFPLTVTSAQKNPTAFYLCASRPRVQGQYQETQYFGPGTRLLVL.

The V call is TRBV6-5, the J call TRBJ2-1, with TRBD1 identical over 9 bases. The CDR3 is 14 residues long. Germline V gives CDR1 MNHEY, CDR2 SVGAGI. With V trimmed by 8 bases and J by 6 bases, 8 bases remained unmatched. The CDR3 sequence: CASSPGQGFNEQFF. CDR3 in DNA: TGTGCCAGCTCCCCGGGACAGGGCTTCAATGAGCAGTTCTTC.

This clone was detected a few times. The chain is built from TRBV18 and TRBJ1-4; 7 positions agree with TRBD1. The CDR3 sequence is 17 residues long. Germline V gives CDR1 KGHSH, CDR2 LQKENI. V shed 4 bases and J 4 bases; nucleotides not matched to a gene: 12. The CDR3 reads CASSRIAGQSVNEKLFF. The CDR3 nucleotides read TGTGCCAGCTCACGCATAGCGGGACAGTCAGTTAATGAAAAACTGTTTTTT.

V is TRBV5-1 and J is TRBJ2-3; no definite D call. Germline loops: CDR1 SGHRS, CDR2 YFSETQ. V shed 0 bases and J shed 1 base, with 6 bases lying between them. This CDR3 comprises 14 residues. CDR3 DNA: TGCGCCAGCAGCTTGGCCAGCGGCACAGATACGCAGTATTTT. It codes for CASSLASGTDTQYF. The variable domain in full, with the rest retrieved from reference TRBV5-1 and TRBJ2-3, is KAGVTQTPRYLIKTRGQQVTLSCSPISGHRSVSWYQQTPGQGLQFLFEYFSETQRNKGNFPGRFSGRQFSNSRSEMNVSTLELGDSALYLCASSLASGTDTQYFGPGTRLTVL.

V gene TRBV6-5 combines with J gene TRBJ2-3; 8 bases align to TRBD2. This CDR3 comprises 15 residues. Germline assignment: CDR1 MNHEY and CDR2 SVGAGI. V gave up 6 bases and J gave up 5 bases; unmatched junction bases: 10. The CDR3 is CASSLSGGSGDTQYF. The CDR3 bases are TGTGCCAGCAGCCTCAGCGGGGGCTCGGGAGATACGCAGTATTTT.

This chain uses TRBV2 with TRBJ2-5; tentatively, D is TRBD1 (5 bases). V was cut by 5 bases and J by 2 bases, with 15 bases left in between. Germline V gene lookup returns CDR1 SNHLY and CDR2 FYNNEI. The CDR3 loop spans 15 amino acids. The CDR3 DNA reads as TGTGCCAGCAGTCTAGACGTGGGGCAGCAAGAGACCCAGTACTTC. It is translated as CASSLDVGQQETQYF. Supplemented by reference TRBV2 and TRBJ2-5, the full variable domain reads EPEVTQTPSHQVTQMGQEVILRCVPISNHLYFYWYRQILGQKVEFLVSFYNNEISEKSEIFDDQFSVERPDGSNFTLKIRSTKLEDSAMYFCASSLDVGQQETQYFGPGTRLLVL.

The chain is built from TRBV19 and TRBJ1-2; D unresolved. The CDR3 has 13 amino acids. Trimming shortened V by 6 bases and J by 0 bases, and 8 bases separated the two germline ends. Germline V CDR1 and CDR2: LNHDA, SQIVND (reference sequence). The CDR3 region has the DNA TGTGCCAGTAGATCTAGTACTAACTATGGCTACACCTTC. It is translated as CASRSSTNYGYTF.

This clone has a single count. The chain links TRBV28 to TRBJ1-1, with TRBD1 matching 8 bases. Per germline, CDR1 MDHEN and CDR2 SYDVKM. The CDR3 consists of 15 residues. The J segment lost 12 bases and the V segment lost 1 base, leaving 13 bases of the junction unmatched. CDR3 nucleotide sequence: TGTGCCAGCAGTTTATCGGCAGGGGGCGCCACCTGGACTTTCTTT. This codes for CASSLSAGGATWTFF.

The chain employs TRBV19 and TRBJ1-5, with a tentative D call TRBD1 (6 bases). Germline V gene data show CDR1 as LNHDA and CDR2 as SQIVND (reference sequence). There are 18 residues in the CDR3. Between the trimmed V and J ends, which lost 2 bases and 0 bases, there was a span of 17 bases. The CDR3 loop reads CASSIKREGGVSNQPQHF. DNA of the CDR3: TGTGCCAGTAGTATAAAGCGGGAGGGGGGGGTTAGCAATCAGCCCCAGCATTTT.

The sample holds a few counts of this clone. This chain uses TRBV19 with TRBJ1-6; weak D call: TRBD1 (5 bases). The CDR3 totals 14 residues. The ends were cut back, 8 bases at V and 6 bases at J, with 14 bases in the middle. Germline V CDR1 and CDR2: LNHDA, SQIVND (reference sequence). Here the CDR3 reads CASGLGGLNSPLHF. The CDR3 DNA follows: TGTGCCAGTGGGCTGGGGGGACTTAATTCACCCCTCCACTTT.

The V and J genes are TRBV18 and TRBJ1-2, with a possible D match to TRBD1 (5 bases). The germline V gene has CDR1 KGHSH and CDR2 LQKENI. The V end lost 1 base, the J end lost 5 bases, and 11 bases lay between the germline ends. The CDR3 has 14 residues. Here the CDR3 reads CASSPQGLEYGYTF. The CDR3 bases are TGTGCCAGCTCACCACAGGGGCTCGAGTATGGCTACACCTTC. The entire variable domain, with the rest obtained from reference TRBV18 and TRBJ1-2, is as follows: NAGVMQNPRHLVRRRGQEARLRCSPMKGHSHVYWYRQLPEEGLKFMVYLQKENIIDESGMPKERFSAEFPKEGPSILRIQQVVRGDSAAYFCASSPQGLEYGYTFGSGTRLTVV.

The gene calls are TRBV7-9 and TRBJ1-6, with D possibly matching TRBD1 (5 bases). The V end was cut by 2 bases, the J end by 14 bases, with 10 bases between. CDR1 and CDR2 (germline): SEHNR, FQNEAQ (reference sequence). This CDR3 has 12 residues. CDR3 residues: CASSLLWGTLHF. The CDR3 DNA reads TGTGCCAGCAGCTTACTTTGGGGCACCCTCCACTTT.

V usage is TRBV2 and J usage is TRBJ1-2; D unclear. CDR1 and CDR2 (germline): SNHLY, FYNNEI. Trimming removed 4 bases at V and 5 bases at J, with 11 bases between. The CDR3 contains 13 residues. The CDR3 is CASSAGERYGYTF. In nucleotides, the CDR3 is TGTGCCAGCAGTGCCGGGGAAAGGTATGGCTACACCTTC.

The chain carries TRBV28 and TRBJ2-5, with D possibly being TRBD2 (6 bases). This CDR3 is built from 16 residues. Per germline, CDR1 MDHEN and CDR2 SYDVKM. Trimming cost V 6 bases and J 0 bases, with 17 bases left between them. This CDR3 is CASRLPHRGNQETQYF. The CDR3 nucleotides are TGTGCCAGCAGGCTACCCCACCGCGGGAACCAAGAGACCCAGTACTTC.

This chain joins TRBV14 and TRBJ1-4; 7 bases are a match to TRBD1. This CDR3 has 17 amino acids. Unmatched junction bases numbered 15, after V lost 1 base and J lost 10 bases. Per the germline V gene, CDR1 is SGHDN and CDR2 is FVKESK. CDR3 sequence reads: CASSQGTRQGYEPKLFF. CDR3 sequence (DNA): TGTGCCAGCAGCCAAGGGACCCGACAGGGCTACGAGCCAAAACTGTTTTTT.

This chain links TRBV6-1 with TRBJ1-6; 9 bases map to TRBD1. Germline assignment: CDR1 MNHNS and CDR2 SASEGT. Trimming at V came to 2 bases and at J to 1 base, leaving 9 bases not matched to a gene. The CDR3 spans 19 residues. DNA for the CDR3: TGTGCCAGCAGTGAAAGGGGACAGGGTTTTGGGTCCTATAATTCACCCCTCCACTTT. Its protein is CASSERGQGFGSYNSPLHF.

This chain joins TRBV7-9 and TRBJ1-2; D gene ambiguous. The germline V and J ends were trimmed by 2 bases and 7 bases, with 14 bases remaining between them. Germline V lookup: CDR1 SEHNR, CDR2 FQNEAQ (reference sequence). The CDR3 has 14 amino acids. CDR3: CASSLSGEGGGYTF. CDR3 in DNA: TGTGCCAGCAGCTTATCTGGGGAAGGAGGTGGCTACACCTTC.

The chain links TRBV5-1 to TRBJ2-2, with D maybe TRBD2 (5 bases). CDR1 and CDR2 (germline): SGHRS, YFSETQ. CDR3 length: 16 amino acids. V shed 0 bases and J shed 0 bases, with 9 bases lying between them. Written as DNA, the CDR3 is TGCGCCAGCAGCTTGGGGGCGACTACGAACACCGGGGAGCTGTTTTTT. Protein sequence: CASSLGATTNTGELFF.

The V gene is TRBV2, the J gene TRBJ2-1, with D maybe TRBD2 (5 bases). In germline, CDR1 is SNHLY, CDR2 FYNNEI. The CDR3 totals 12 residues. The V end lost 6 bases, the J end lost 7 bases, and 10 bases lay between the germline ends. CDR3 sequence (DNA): TGTGCCAGCAGCAAAGAGGGAAATGAGCAGTTCTTC. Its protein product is CASSKEGNEQFF.

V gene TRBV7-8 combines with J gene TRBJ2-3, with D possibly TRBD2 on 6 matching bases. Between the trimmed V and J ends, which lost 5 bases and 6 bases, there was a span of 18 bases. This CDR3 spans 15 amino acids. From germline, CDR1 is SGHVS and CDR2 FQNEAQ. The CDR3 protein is CASSQKDYLWDTQYF. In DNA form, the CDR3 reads TGTGCCAGCAGCCAAAAGGACTACCTCTGGGATACGCAGTATTTT.

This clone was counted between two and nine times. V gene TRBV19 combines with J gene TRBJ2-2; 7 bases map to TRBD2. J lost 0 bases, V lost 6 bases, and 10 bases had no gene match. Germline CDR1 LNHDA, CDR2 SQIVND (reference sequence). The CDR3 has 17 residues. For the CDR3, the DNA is TGTGCCAGTAGCCGACCCTCTAGCGGCTCGAACACCGGGGAGCTGTTTTTT. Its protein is CASSRPSSGSNTGELFF.

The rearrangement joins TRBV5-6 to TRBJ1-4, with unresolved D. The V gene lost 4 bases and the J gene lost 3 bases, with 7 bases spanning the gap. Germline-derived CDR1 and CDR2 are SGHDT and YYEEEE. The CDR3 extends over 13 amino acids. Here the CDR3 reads CASSRLANEKLFF. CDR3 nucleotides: TGTGCCAGCAGCCGGCTAGCTAATGAAAAACTGTTTTTT.

The CDR3 loop reads CASSIDRGVGELFF. The CDR3 DNA reads TGTGCCAGTAGTATAGACAGGGGGGTCGGGGAGCTGTTTTTT. The genes are TRBV19 and TRBJ2-2, with D perhaps TRBD1 (7 bases). Looked up from germline, CDR1 is LNHDA and CDR2 is SQIVND (reference sequence). Deletions cut 0 bases from V and 7 bases from J, with 9 bases between. The CDR3 consists of 14 residues.

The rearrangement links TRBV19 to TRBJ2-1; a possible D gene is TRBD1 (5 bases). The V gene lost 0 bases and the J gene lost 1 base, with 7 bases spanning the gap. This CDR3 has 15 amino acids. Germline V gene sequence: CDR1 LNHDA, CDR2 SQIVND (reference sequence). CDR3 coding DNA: TGTGCCAGTAGTATAGACCCAGGGTCCTACAATGAGCAGTTCTTC. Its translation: CASSIDPGSYNEQFF.

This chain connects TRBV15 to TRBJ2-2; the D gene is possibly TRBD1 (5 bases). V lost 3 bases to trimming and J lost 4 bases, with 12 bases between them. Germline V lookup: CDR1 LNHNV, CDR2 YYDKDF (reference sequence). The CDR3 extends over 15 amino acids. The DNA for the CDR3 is TGTGCCACCAGCAGGGAACAGGCGAGCACCGGGGAGCTGTTTTTT. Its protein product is CATSREQASTGELFF.